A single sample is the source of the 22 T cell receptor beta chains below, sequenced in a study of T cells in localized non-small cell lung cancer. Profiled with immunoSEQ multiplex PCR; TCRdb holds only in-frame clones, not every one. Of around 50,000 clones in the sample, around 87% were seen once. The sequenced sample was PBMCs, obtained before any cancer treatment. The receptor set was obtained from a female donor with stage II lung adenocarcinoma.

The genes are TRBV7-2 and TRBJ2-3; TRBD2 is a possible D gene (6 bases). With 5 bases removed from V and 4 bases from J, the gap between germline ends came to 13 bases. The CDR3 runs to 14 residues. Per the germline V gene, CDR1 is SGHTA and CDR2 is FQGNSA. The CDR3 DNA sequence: TGTGCCAGCAGCGGTAACGGGGGTTCAGATACGCAGTATTTT. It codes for CASSGNGGSDTQYF.

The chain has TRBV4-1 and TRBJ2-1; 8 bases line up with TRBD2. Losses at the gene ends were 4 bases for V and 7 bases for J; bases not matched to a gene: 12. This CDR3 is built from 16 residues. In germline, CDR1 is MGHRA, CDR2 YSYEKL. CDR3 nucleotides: TGCGCCAGCAGCCCTTTCGGGACGGGGGGGGAAAATGAGCAGTTCTTC. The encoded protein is CASSPFGTGGENEQFF.

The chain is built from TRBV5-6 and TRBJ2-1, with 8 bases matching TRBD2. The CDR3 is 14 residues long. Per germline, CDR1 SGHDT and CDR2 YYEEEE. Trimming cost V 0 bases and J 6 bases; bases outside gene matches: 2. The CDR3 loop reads CASSLALAGNEQFF. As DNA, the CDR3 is TGTGCCAGCAGCTTGGCCCTAGCGGGCAATGAGCAGTTCTTC.

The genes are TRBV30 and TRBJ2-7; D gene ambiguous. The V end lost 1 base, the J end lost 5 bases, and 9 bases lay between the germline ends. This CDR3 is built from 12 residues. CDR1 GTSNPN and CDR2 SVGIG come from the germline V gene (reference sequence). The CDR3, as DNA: TGTGCCTGGAGTGGGCAAGGCCACGAGCAGTACTTC. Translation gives CAWSGQGHEQYF.

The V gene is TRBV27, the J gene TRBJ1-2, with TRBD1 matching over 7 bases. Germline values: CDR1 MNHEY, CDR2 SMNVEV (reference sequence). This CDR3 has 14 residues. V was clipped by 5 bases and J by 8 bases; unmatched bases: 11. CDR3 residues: CASSASTGVGGYTF. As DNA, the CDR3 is TGTGCCAGCAGTGCGTCAACAGGGGTGGGAGGCTACACCTTC.

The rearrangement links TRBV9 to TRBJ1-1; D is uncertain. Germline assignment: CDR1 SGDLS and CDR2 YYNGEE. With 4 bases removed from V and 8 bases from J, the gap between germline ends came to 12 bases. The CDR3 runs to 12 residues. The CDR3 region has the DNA TGTGCCAGCAGCCAGGAGCCGGTCGAAGCTTTCTTT. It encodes CASSQEPVEAFF.

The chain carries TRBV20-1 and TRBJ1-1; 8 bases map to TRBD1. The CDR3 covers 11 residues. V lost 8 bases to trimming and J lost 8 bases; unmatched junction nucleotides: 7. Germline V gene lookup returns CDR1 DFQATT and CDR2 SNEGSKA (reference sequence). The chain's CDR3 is CSTEQGVEAFF. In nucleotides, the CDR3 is TGCAGTACAGAACAGGGGGTGGAAGCTTTCTTT.

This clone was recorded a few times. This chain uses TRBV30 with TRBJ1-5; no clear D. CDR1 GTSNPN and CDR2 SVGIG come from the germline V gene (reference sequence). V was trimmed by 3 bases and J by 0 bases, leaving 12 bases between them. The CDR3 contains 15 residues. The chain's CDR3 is CAWSDARLSNQPQHF. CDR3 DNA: TGTGCCTGGAGCGACGCTAGGCTTAGCAATCAGCCCCAGCATTTT.

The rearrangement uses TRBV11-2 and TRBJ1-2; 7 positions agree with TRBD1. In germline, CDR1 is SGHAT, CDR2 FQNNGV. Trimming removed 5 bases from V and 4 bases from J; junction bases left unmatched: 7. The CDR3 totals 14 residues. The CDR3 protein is CASSLTTGIYGYTF. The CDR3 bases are TGTGCCAGCAGCCTCACGACAGGGATCTATGGCTACACCTTC.

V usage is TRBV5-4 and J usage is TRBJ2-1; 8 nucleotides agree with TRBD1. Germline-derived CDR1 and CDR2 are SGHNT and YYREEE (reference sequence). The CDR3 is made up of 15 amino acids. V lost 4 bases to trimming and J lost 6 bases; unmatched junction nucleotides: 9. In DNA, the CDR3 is TGTGCCAGCAGCGTACCGGGACAGGCCCCCAATGAGCAGTTCTTC. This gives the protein CASSVPGQAPNEQFF.

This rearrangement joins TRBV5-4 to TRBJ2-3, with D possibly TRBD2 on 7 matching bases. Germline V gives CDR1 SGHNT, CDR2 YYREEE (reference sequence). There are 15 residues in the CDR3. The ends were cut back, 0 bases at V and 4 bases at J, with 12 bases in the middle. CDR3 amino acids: CASSLARGGPDTQYF. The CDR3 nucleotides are TGTGCCAGCAGCTTGGCAAGGGGGGGGCCAGATACGCAGTATTTT.

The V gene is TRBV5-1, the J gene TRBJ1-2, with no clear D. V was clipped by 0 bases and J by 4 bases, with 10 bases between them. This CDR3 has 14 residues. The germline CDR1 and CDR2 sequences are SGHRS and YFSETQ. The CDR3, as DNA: TGCGCCAGCAGCTTGGTTCCGAGGACCTATGGCTACACCTTC. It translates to CASSLVPRTYGYTF.

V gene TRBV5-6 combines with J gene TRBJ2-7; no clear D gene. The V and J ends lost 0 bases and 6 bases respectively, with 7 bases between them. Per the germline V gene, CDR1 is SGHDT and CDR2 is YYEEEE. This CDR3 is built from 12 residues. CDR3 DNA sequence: TGTGCCAGCAGCTTGGTTCCTCGCGAGCAGTACTTC. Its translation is CASSLVPREQYF.

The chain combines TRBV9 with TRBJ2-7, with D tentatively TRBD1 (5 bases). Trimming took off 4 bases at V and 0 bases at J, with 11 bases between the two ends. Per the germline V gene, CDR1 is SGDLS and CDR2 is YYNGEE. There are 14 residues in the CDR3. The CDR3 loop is CASSSRGSSYEQYF. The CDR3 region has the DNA TGTGCCAGCAGCTCAAGGGGCAGCTCCTACGAGCAGTACTTC.

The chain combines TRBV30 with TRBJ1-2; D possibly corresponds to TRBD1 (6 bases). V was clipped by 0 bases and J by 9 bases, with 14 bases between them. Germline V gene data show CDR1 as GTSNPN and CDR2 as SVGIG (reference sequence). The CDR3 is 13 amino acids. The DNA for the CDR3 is TGTGCCTGGAGTGTAGGAGAGGGGGATAGCTACACCTTC. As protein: CAWSVGEGDSYTF. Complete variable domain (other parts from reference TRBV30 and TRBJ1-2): SQTIHQWPATLVQPVGSPLSLECTVEGTSNPNLYWYRQAAGRGLQLLFYSVGIGQISSEVPQNLSASRPQDRQFILSSKKLLLSDSGFYLCAWSVGEGDSYTFGSGTRLTVV.

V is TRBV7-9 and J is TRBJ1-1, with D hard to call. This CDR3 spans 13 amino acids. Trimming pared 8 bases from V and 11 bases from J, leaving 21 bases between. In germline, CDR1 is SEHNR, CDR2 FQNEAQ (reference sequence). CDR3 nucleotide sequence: TGTGCCAGCCAGGCTCGCTTGGATAGTGAGGCTTTCTTT. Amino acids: CASQARLDSEAFF.

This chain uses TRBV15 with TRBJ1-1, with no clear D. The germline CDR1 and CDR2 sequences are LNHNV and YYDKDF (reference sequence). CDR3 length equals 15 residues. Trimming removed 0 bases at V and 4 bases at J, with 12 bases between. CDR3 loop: CATSRDRTLATEAFF. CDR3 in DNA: TGTGCCACCAGCAGAGATCGGACCCTCGCCACTGAAGCTTTCTTT.

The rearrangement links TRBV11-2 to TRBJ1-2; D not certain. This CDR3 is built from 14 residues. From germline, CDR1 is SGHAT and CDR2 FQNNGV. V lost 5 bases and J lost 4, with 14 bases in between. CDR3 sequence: CASSPAPTPYGYTF. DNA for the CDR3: TGTGCCAGCAGCCCCGCCCCGACCCCCTATGGCTACACCTTC. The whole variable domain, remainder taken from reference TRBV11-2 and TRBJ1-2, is EAGVAQSPRYKIIEKRQSVAFWCNPISGHATLYWYQQILGQGPKLLIQFQNNGVVDDSQLPKDRFSAERLKGVDSTLKIQPAKLEDSAVYLCASSPAPTPYGYTFGSGTRLTVV.

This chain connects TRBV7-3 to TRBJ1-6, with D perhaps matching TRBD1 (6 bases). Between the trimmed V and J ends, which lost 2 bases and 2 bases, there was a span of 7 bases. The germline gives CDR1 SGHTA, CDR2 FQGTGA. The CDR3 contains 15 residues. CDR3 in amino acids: CASSLSGAYNSPLHF. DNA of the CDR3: TGTGCCAGCAGCTTATCAGGGGCCTATAATTCACCCCTCCACTTT.

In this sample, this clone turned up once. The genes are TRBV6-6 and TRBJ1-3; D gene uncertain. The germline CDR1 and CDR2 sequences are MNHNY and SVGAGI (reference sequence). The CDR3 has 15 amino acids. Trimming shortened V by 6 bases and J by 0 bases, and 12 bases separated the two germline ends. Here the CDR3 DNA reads TGTGCCAGCAGCTCGCTTCTGAGCTCTGGAAACACCATATATTTT. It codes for CASSSLLSSGNTIYF.

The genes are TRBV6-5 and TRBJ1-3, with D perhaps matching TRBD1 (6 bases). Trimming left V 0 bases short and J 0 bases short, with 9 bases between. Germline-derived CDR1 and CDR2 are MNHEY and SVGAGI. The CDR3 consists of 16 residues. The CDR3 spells CASSYSGGLSGNTIYF. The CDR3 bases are TGTGCCAGCAGTTACTCGGGGGGCCTCTCTGGAAACACCATATATTTT.

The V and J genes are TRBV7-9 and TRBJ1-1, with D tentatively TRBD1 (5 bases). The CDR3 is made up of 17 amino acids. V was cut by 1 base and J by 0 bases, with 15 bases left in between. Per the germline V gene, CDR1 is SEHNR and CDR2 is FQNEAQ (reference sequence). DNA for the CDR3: TGTGCCAGCAGCTTAGGTCCCAGGACACGGCTGAACACTGAAGCTTTCTTT. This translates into CASSLGPRTRLNTEAFF. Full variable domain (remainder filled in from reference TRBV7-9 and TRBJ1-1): DTGVSQNPRHKITKRGQNVTFRCDPISEHNRLYWYRQTLGQGPEFLTYFQNEAQLEKSRLLSDRFSAERPKGSFSTLEIQRTEQGDSAMYLCASSLGPRTRLNTEAFFGQGTRLTVV.